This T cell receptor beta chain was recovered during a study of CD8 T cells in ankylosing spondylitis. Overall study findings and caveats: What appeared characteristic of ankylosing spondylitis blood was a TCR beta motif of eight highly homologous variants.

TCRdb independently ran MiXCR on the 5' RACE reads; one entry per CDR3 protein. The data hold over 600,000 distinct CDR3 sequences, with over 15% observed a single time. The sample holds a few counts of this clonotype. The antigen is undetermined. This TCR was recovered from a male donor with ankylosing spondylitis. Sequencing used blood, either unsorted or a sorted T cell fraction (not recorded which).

CDR3 sequence: CAISEPGQAKYEQYF. In DNA form, the CDR3 reads TGTGCCATCAGTGAGCCGGGACAGGCCAAGTACGAGCAGTACTTC. The rearrangement uses TRBV10-3 and TRBJ2-7, with TRBD1 matching 8 bases. CDR1 and CDR2 from the germline V gene are ENHRY and SYGVKD. The CDR3 is 15 amino acids. The V gene end was trimmed by 2 bases and the J gene end by 4 bases; junction bases not matched to a gene: 7.